The 26 T cell receptor beta chains given below trace back to one sample, sequenced in a study of blood T cell repertoires in COVID-19. Libraries were prepared by immunoSEQ multiplex PCR; TCRdb keeps only in-frame clonotypes and omits some of them. This sample has fewer than 150,000 clones; just over 75% occur once, and the top ten carry approximately 10%. The sequencing input was peripheral blood. The receptors here all came from a human donor in a cohort sampled during active COVID-19.

The chain employs TRBV7-8 and TRBJ2-7, with a possible D match to TRBD1 (6 bases). Trimming cost V 6 bases and J 2 bases, with 11 bases left between them. CDR1 and CDR2 from the germline V gene are SGHVS and FQNEAQ. The CDR3 has 13 residues. CDR3 DNA: TGTGCCAGCAGTTTGGACAGAACCTACGAGCAGTACTTC. It translates to CASSLDRTYEQYF.

This rearrangement joins TRBV15 to TRBJ1-6; D not resolved. Trimming cost V 0 bases and J 9 bases, with 15 bases left between them. Germline V gene sequence: CDR1 LNHNV, CDR2 YYDKDF (reference sequence). CDR3 length: 16 residues. CDR3: CATSRDRVMAGSPLHF. The DNA for the CDR3 is TGTGCCACCAGCAGAGATCGGGTGATGGCGGGTTCACCCCTCCACTTT. Supplemented by reference TRBV15 and TRBJ1-6, the full variable domain reads DAMVIQNPRYQVTQFGKPVTLSCSQTLNHNVMYWYQQKSSQAPKLLFHYYDKDFNNEADTPDNFQSRRPNTSFCFLDIRSPGLGDTAMYLCATSRDRVMAGSPLHFGNGTRLTVT.

Only a few counts were recorded for this clone. The V and J genes are TRBV5-1 and TRBJ1-5, with D possibly being TRBD1 (5 bases). The CDR3 loop spans 14 amino acids. The V end was cut by 2 bases, the J end by 6 bases, with 12 bases between. From germline, CDR1 is SGHRS and CDR2 YFSETQ. This CDR3 reads CASSFGGGGQPQHF. The CDR3 DNA is TGCGCCAGCAGCTTCGGCGGGGGTGGTCAGCCCCAGCATTTT.

The rearrangement joins TRBV5-6 to TRBJ2-5; TRBD2 agrees at 10 bases. Germline trimming cut 2 bases from V and 8 bases from J; bases unmatched to any gene: 12. The CDR3 length is 16 residues. Germline V gene sequence: CDR1 SGHDT, CDR2 YYEEEE. The CDR3: CASSFRRSGGAETQYF. The CDR3 bases are TGTGCCAGCAGCTTCCGCCGCAGCGGGGGGGCAGAAACCCAGTACTTC.

The rearrangement links TRBV5-8 to TRBJ2-7; 9 nucleotides agree with TRBD2. The CDR3 spans 17 residues. J gave up 4 bases and V 1 base, and 12 bases lay outside the gene matches. Germline V gene lookup returns CDR1 SGHTS and CDR2 YDEGEE. The CDR3 DNA is TGTGCCAGCAGCTTGTCGTCTAGCGGGGCCTTCATTTACGAGCAGTACTTC. Protein product: CASSLSSSGAFIYEQYF.

The chain joins TRBV10-2 to TRBJ1-1; D perhaps matches TRBD1 (6 bases). This CDR3 region has 15 residues. Germline loops: CDR1 WSHSY, CDR2 SAAADI. The ends were cut back, 0 bases at V and 3 bases at J, with 11 bases in the middle. CDR3 in DNA: TGCGCCAGCAGTGAGTCGAGGGGGAGGGACACTGAAGCTTTCTTT. Encoded protein: CASSESRGRDTEAFF.

This sequence joins TRBV27 and TRBJ2-1; D gene unclear. The CDR3 is 15 amino acids. Germline V gives CDR1 MNHEY, CDR2 SMNVEV (reference sequence). V dropped 3 bases and J dropped 6 bases, with 15 bases sitting between them. This CDR3 is CASSLLGSPANEQFF. In DNA form, the CDR3 reads TGTGCCAGCAGTTTGTTGGGCTCCCCGGCCAATGAGCAGTTCTTC.

The CDR3: CASSYDRGRGEKLFF. DNA of the CDR3: TGTGCCAGCAGTTACGACAGGGGTAGGGGTGAAAAACTGTTTTTT. The V gene is TRBV6-6, the J gene TRBJ1-4, with TRBD1 matching over 8 bases. The CDR3 is 15 amino acids. Germline V gene lookup returns CDR1 MNHNY and CDR2 SVGAGI (reference sequence). J gave up 7 bases and V 2 bases, and 6 bases lay outside the gene matches.

The V and J genes are TRBV6-5 and TRBJ1-4, with D possibly being TRBD1 (6 bases). Germline CDR1 reads MNHEY; CDR2 reads SVGAGI. Between the trimmed V and J ends, which lost 2 bases and 4 bases, there was a span of 8 bases. The CDR3 sequence is 14 residues long. The CDR3 reads CASSYGRGNEKLFF. For the CDR3, the DNA is TGTGCCAGCAGTTACGGCAGGGGTAATGAAAAACTGTTTTTT.

DNA for the CDR3: TGTGCCATCAGTCAGGGGACAAACACTGAAGCTTTCTTT. The encoded protein is CAISQGTNTEAFF. The chain uses TRBV10-3 and TRBJ1-1, with D possibly matching TRBD1 (6 bases). The CDR3 is made up of 13 amino acids. CDR1 and CDR2 from the germline V gene are ENHRY and SYGVKD. Deletions cut 5 bases from V and 2 bases from J, with 9 bases between.

The rearrangement joins TRBV5-6 to TRBJ2-4; D remains unclear. Trimming took 2 bases from V and 9 from J, leaving 9 bases between them. Looked up from germline, CDR1 is SGHDT and CDR2 is YYEEEE. This CDR3 has 12 residues. CDR3 sequence: CASSLQETIQYF. Here the CDR3 DNA reads TGTGCCAGCAGCTTACAAGAAACCATTCAGTACTTC. The full variable domain, in which reference TRBV5-6 and TRBJ2-4 provide the parts outside the CDR3, is DAGVTQSPTHLIKTRGQQVTLRCSPKSGHDTVSWYQQALGQGPQFIFQYYEEEERQRGNFPDRFSGHQFPNYSSELNVNALLLGDSALYLCASSLQETIQYFGAGTRLSVL.

CDR3 region: CASRSGEGGRYGYTF. Here the CDR3 DNA reads TGTGCCAGCAGATCAGGGGAAGGCGGTCGATATGGCTACACCTTC. J is TRBJ1-2 and V is TRBV2; D possibly corresponds to TRBD1 (6 bases). This CDR3 has 15 residues. V was clipped by 6 bases and J by 5 bases, with 19 bases between them. Germline V CDR1 and CDR2: SNHLY, FYNNEI.

V gene TRBV7-9 combines with J gene TRBJ2-3; TRBD2 matches at 9 bases. CDR1 is SEHNR and CDR2 is FQNEAQ in the germline V gene (reference sequence). J lost 0 bases, V lost 1 base, and 2 bases had no gene match. The CDR3 is made up of 16 amino acids. In nucleotides, the CDR3 is TGTGCCAGCAGCTTAGGAGCGGGGGGAAGCACAGATACGCAGTATTTT. As protein: CASSLGAGGSTDTQYF.

The rearrangement joins TRBV6-1 to TRBJ2-1; maybe TRBD1 (5 bases). The CDR3 consists of 15 residues. The V and J ends lost 1 base and 4 bases respectively, with 11 bases between them. Looked up from germline, CDR1 is MNHNS and CDR2 is SASEGT. The CDR3 loop is CASSEGRGTYNEQFF. As DNA, the CDR3 is TGTGCCAGCAGTGAAGGAAGGGGTACTTACAATGAGCAGTTCTTC.

The CDR3 protein is CASTTPRAGSYTF. CDR3 nucleotide sequence: TGTGCCAGTACCACCCCCAGGGCGGGGAGCTACACCTTC. The J gene is TRBJ1-2, the V gene TRBV19; TRBD1 might be the D (5 bases). Germline CDR1 reads LNHDA; CDR2 reads SQIVND (reference sequence). The CDR3 contains 13 residues. V was clipped by 7 bases and J by 9 bases, with 18 bases between them.

The J gene is TRBJ1-3, the V gene TRBV5-1, with D perhaps TRBD1 (6 bases). The CDR3 consists of 14 residues. Trimming cost V 2 bases and J 2 bases, with 8 bases left between them. CDR1 and CDR2 (germline): SGHRS, YFSETQ. Written as DNA, the CDR3 is TGCGCCAGCAGCTTTACAGGGCCTGGAAACACCATATATTTT. Protein: CASSFTGPGNTIYF. The variable domain in full, with the rest retrieved from reference TRBV5-1 and TRBJ1-3, is KAGVTQTPRYLIKTRGQQVTLSCSPISGHRSVSWYQQTPGQGLQFLFEYFSETQRNKGNFPGRFSGRQFSNSRSEMNVSTLELGDSALYLCASSFTGPGNTIYFGEGSWLTVV.

This clone showed up just a few times. The CDR3 loop reads CSVAVSYSSPEKLFF. The DNA for the CDR3 is TGCAGCGTTGCGGTTAGCTACTCCAGCCCCGAAAAACTGTTTTTT. The rearrangement joins TRBV29-1 to TRBJ1-4; no definite D call. This CDR3 is built from 15 residues. The germline CDR1 and CDR2 sequences are SQVTM and ANQGSEA. V was shortened by 4 bases and J by 8 bases, with 20 bases between the two germline ends.

This clone was recorded many times. Other DNA sequences from this sample encode an identical CDR3 as well. The gene calls are TRBV5-6 and TRBJ1-4; 8 bases map to TRBD1. Trimming cost V 0 bases and J 6 bases; bases outside gene matches: 4. Germline V gene lookup returns CDR1 SGHDT and CDR2 YYEEEE. This CDR3 contains 15 residues. CDR3 residues: CASSLGWTGHEKLFF. In DNA form, the CDR3 reads TGTGCCAGCAGCTTGGGTTGGACAGGGCATGAAAAACTGTTTTTT. The full variable domain, in which reference TRBV5-6 and TRBJ1-4 provide the parts outside the CDR3, is DAGVTQSPTHLIKTRGQQVTLRCSPKSGHDTVSWYQQALGQGPQFIFQYYEEEERQRGNFPDRFSGHQFPNYSSELNVNALLLGDSALYLCASSLGWTGHEKLFFGSGTQLSVL.

J is TRBJ1-4 and V is TRBV19; D possibly corresponds to TRBD1 (5 bases). The CDR3 runs 16 residues. In germline, CDR1 is LNHDA, CDR2 SQIVND (reference sequence). Trimming took 3 bases from V and 7 from J, leaving 18 bases between them. The DNA of the CDR3 is TGTGCCAGTAGTATCGGTGGTGGTGGGGCAGCTGAAAAACTGTTTTTT. This gives the protein CASSIGGGGAAEKLFF.

The chain has TRBV2 and TRBJ1-4; TRBD1 matches 8 bases. With 6 bases clipped from V and 7 bases from J, the junction kept 10 bases outside the gene matches. CDR1 is SNHLY and CDR2 is FYNNEI in the germline V gene. CDR3 length: 15 residues. For the CDR3, the DNA is TGTGCCAGCAGCCCCGGACAGGGTGGCGGTGAAAAACTGTTTTTT. Translation: CASSPGQGGGEKLFF.

This clone was observed once. The rearrangement links TRBV28 to TRBJ2-3; D is unresolved. This CDR3 contains 14 residues. Germline assignment: CDR1 MDHEN and CDR2 SYDVKM. V lost 2 bases and J 2 bases, leaving 8 bases between the germline ends. The CDR3 loop is CASSLPEDTDTQYF. The DNA of the CDR3 is TGTGCCAGCAGTTTACCAGAGGACACAGATACGCAGTATTTT.

V and J are TRBV25-1 and TRBJ1-1; D might be TRBD1 (5 bases). Germline loops: CDR1 MGHDK, CDR2 SYGVNS. The CDR3 runs to 15 residues. Trimming stripped 3 bases from V and 1 base from J, with 12 bases between. The CDR3 DNA reads as TGTGCCAGCAGTGAGCAGGGCATGGGGAACACTGAAGCTTTCTTT. As protein: CASSEQGMGNTEAFF.

The chain has TRBV30 and TRBJ1-6; D is uncertain. V was pared by 0 bases and J by 4 bases, with 7 bases between. CDR1 and CDR2 (germline): GTSNPN, SVGIG (reference sequence). The CDR3 runs to 14 residues. The CDR3 spells CAWSVGGYNSPLHF. CDR3 DNA: TGTGCCTGGAGTGTTGGAGGGTATAATTCACCCCTCCACTTT.

CDR3 protein: CASSPQNVLSNEQYF. The CDR3 DNA is TGTGCCAGCAGCCCTCAGAATGTGCTTTCCAACGAGCAGTACTTC. The V and J genes are TRBV9 and TRBJ2-7; D ambiguous. The germline CDR1 and CDR2 sequences are SGDLS and YYNGEE. The CDR3 contains 15 residues. V shed 4 bases and J shed 5 bases, with 19 bases lying between them.

The chain employs TRBV23-1 and TRBJ2-4, with D unresolved. TRBV23-1 is an ORF for which the function is uncertain. The length of the CDR3 is 17 residues. Trimming stripped 0 bases from V and 1 base from J, with 13 bases between. The CDR3: CASSQSTSSEAKNIQYF. DNA for the CDR3: TGCGCCAGCAGTCAATCGACTTCCTCAGAGGCCAAAAACATTCAGTACTTC.

The chain links TRBV4-1 to TRBJ2-3; 10 bases are a match to TRBD2. The V gene's germline CDR1 is MGHRA and CDR2 YSYEKL. V shed 1 base and J 5 bases; nucleotides not matched to a gene: 6. This CDR3 contains 16 residues. The CDR3 region is CASSQVASGGGDTQYF. In DNA form, the CDR3 reads TGCGCCAGCAGCCAAGTGGCTAGCGGGGGTGGAGATACGCAGTATTTT.